The next 19 T cell receptor beta chains were all read from a single sample in a study of blood T cell repertoires in COVID-19. Libraries were prepared by immunoSEQ multiplex PCR; TCRdb keeps only in-frame clonotypes and omits some of them. The sample yields approximately 76,000 clones, approximately 82% seen once. What was sequenced was peripheral blood. The receptors come from a man older than 75 with active or convalescent COVID-19.

This rearrangement joins TRBV11-2 to TRBJ2-1; D possibly corresponds to TRBD1 (6 bases). Germline V gene lookup returns CDR1 SGHAT and CDR2 FQNNGV. CDR3 length: 19 amino acids. V lost 0 bases and J lost 2, with 20 bases in between. The CDR3 nucleotides are TGTGCCAGCAGCTTAGAGCGGCTAGGGGGAGAATTTACCTACAATGAGCAGTTCTTC. Its protein product is CASSLERLGGEFTYNEQFF.

This clone was counted between two and nine times. The chain has TRBV7-2 and TRBJ2-5; 7 bases map to TRBD1. Germline lookup yields CDR1 SGHTA and CDR2 FQGNSA. With V trimmed by 5 bases and J by 7 bases, 13 bases remained unmatched. CDR3 size: 15 residues. Here the CDR3 reads CASSPRQGRSGTQYF. The CDR3 nucleotides read TGTGCCAGCAGCCCTAGACAGGGTCGGAGCGGGACCCAGTACTTC.

The V and J genes are TRBV5-1 and TRBJ2-7, with a tentative D call TRBD2 (6 bases). V lost 0 bases to trimming and J lost 4 bases, with 14 bases between them. Germline V CDR1 and CDR2: SGHRS, YFSETQ. The CDR3 extends over 15 amino acids. The CDR3 sequence is CASSLGHPGLYEQYF. CDR3 sequence (DNA): TGCGCCAGCAGCTTGGGGCACCCGGGACTTTACGAGCAGTACTTC.

The chain recombines TRBV9 with TRBJ2-1; 10 bases are a match to TRBD2. Germline assignment: CDR1 SGDLS and CDR2 YYNGEE. The CDR3 sequence is 15 residues long. J gave up 4 bases and V 0 bases, and 1 base lay outside the gene matches. CDR3 protein: CASSVELAGYNEQFF. CDR3 DNA sequence: TGTGCCAGCAGCGTAGAACTAGCGGGGTACAATGAGCAGTTCTTC.

This clone occurred once. The chain couples TRBV7-6 to TRBJ1-2; a possible D gene is TRBD1 (5 bases). CDR1 is SGHVS and CDR2 is FNYEAQ in the germline V gene. The CDR3 is 15 residues long. The V end lost 5 bases, the J end lost 0 bases, and 13 bases lay between the germline ends. CDR3 nucleotides: TGTGCCAGCAGCCTCATCACAGGCGCTAACTATGGCTACACCTTC. Amino acid sequence: CASSLITGANYGYTF.

The table lists this clone with a few counts. For the CDR3, the DNA is TGCAGCCTAGATTGGTCTTCCAGTCGGGATGGCTACACCTTC. This gives the protein CSLDWSSSRDGYTF. The chain has TRBV29-1 and TRBJ1-2; D gene unclear. The CDR3 has 14 residues. Germline assignment: CDR1 SQVTM and CDR2 ANQGSEA. V lost 8 bases and J lost 6, with 22 bases in between. Combining the CDR3 with reference TRBV29-1 and TRBJ1-2 gives the whole variable domain SAVISQKPSRDICQRGTSLTIQCQVDSQVTMMFWYRQQPGQSLTLIATANQGSEATYESGFVIDKFPISRPNLTFSTLTVSNMSPEDSSIYLCSLDWSSSRDGYTFGSGTRLTVV.

The chain carries TRBV2 and TRBJ2-5, with D tentatively TRBD1 (6 bases). The germline CDR1 and CDR2 sequences are SNHLY and FYNNEI. The V end was cut by 11 bases, the J end by 7 bases, with 17 bases between. The CDR3 extends over 12 amino acids. The CDR3 loop is CASPQDRSTQYF. CDR3 coding DNA: TGTGCCTCCCCCCAGGACAGATCGACCCAGTACTTC.

This chain connects TRBV2 to TRBJ1-5, with D tentatively TRBD1 (5 bases). Germline assignment: CDR1 SNHLY and CDR2 FYNNEI. Between the trimmed V and J ends, which lost 7 bases and 1 base, there was a span of 17 bases. The CDR3 loop spans 16 amino acids. CDR3 loop: CASKRTRQLSNQPQHF. The CDR3 DNA reads TGTGCCAGCAAACGAACGCGACAGCTAAGCAATCAGCCCCAGCATTTT.

The table lists this clone with a few counts. The chain couples TRBV3-1 (or the pseudogene TRBV3-2) to TRBJ1-3; 11 bases line up with TRBD1. Trimming removed 3 bases from V and 2 bases from J; junction bases left unmatched: 12. The CDR3 loop spans 19 amino acids. Germline V gives CDR1 LGHDT, CDR2 YNNKEL (reference sequence). The CDR3 reads CASSHSGTGGFSTGNTIYF. The CDR3 DNA sequence: TGTGCCAGCAGCCATTCCGGGACAGGGGGTTTTTCTACTGGAAACACCATATATTTT.

The rearrangement joins TRBV11-2 to TRBJ2-7, with D possibly TRBD1 on 5 matching bases. This CDR3 region has 15 residues. In germline, CDR1 is SGHAT, CDR2 FQNNGV. The ends were cut back, 5 bases at V and 4 bases at J, with 18 bases in the middle. The CDR3 nucleotides read TGTGCCAGCAGCGGGCTGGGGCTCTCGGGTTACGAGCAGTACTTC. Residues: CASSGLGLSGYEQYF.

The V call is TRBV13, the J call TRBJ1-5, with D unclear. The CDR3 sequence is 14 residues long. V lost 5 bases and J 3 bases, leaving 11 bases between the germline ends. Germline loops: CDR1 PRHDT, CDR2 FYEKMQ (reference sequence). The CDR3 sequence is CASSLRGFNQPQHF. The CDR3 DNA follows: TGTGCCAGCAGCCTCAGAGGGTTCAATCAGCCCCAGCATTTT.

The chain is built from TRBV29-1 and TRBJ2-2, with TRBD2 as a possible D gene (6 bases). Between the trimmed V and J ends, which lost 7 bases and 4 bases, there was a span of 19 bases. The V gene's germline CDR1 is SQVTM and CDR2 ANQGSEA. CDR3 size: 15 residues. The CDR3 loop reads CSASESGWGTGELFF. The CDR3 nucleotides read TGCAGCGCTTCGGAAAGCGGGTGGGGCACCGGGGAGCTGTTTTTT.

The rearrangement links TRBV18 to TRBJ1-3; D is unclear. With 3 bases removed from V and 0 bases from J, the gap between germline ends came to 15 bases. The CDR3 is 17 residues long. Germline-derived CDR1 and CDR2 are KGHSH and LQKENI. The CDR3 protein is CASSPEAMRFSGNTIYF. CDR3 sequence (DNA): TGTGCCAGCTCACCCGAGGCTATGCGCTTCTCTGGAAACACCATATATTTT.

The chain employs TRBV29-1 and TRBJ2-7, with D possibly matching TRBD1 (5 bases). Germline V gives CDR1 SQVTM, CDR2 ANQGSEA. The CDR3 length is 13 residues. V shed 8 bases and J shed 0 bases, with 14 bases lying between them. CDR3 sequence (DNA): TGCAGCACGAGGACACGGAGCTCCTACGAGCAGTACTTC. It codes for CSTRTRSSYEQYF.

The chain links TRBV27 to TRBJ1-2, with 10 bases fitting TRBD1. The CDR3 contains 13 residues. Germline V gene lookup returns CDR1 MNHEY and CDR2 SMNVEV (reference sequence). V shed 9 bases and J 3 bases; nucleotides not matched to a gene: 4. CDR3 DNA: TGTGCCAGTTCCGGGACAGGGGACTATGGCTACACCTTC. Translated: CASSGTGDYGYTF.

The chain joins TRBV6-6 to TRBJ1-1; D uncertain. Germline loops: CDR1 MNHNY, CDR2 SVGAGI (reference sequence). This CDR3 region has 15 residues. Trimming took 0 bases from V and 6 from J, leaving 14 bases between them. CDR3 protein: CASSYSAGYVSEAFF. The CDR3 DNA sequence: TGTGCCAGCAGTTACTCTGCAGGCTACGTTTCTGAAGCTTTCTTT.

This clone was seen a single time. This rearrangement joins TRBV27 to TRBJ2-1; 9 bases map to TRBD2. The length of the CDR3 is 15 residues. Trimming took 6 bases from V and 3 from J; bases not matched to a gene: 6. Germline CDR1 is MNHEY and CDR2 is SMNVEV (reference sequence). The CDR3 nucleotides read TGTGCCAGCAGCCCCGGACTAGCGCTCTACAATGAGCAGTTCTTC. Amino acid sequence: CASSPGLALYNEQFF.

For the CDR3, the DNA is TGCGCCAGCAGCCAAGGCGGCGGGAAGGCGGATAAGGTGCGAGGGGCCAACGTCCTGACTTTC. Translating it yields CASSQGGGKADKVRGANVLTF. This chain links TRBV4-3 with TRBJ2-6; a weak D match, TRBD2 (6 bases). The V and J ends lost 1 base and 4 bases respectively, with 26 bases between them. The CDR3 has 21 amino acids. Germline CDR1 and CDR2: LGHNA and YSLEER.

This chain connects TRBV28 to TRBJ2-5, with D possibly being TRBD2 (5 bases). The CDR3 has 14 amino acids. Trimming removed 3 bases from V and 4 bases from J, with 12 bases in between. Germline values: CDR1 MDHEN, CDR2 SYDVKM. DNA for the CDR3: TGTGCCAGCAGTTTTTATCGGGATGGAGAGACCCAGTACTTC. Translated: CASSFYRDGETQYF.